This TCR beta chain emerged from a study of tumor-infiltrating lymphocytes in primary liver carcinoma. Study-wide background: Staging placed the tumors at T1-T3 N0M0, and they measured about 4 to 10 cm across. Read depth, roughly 3.5 to 8 million productive TCRbeta reads, did not differ significantly between tissues.

A primer matching the constant region was used to make TCR beta cDNA from 450 to 500 ng of total RNA. Slightly modified ARM-PCR with three nested multiplex PCR rounds yielded TCR beta libraries. Each of the first two PCR rounds ran approximately 10 cycles with TRBV1-TRBV30 forward and C-beta reverse primers. TCRdb passed the multiplex PCR reads through MiXCR, listing each CDR3 protein once. This sample yields about 310,000 distinct CDR3 sequences, of which about 50% are seen a single time; 15% to 20% belongs to the top ten. Study-wide findings and caveats: Blood's top-250-clone fraction was significantly lower than that of tumors (p = 0.039).

As concerns this clonotype: The target antigen is unknown.

Trimming removed 6 bases from V and 0 bases from J, with 9 bases in between. Per the germline V gene, CDR1 is ENHRY and CDR2 is SYGVKD. The CDR3 sequence is 14 residues long. They got blood RNA out of unsorted whole blood and also pulled out germline DNA. The gene calls are TRBV10-3 and TRBJ2-1; D not certain. Sequencing was carried out using peripheral blood. This receptor was identified in a young woman with primary liver carcinoma and hepatitis B virus infection. As DNA, the CDR3 is TGTGCCATCAGGACCGAGAGCTCCTACAATGAGCAGTTCTTC. Translated, it gives CAIRTESSYNEQFF.